The 4 T cell receptor beta chains in this list originate from one sample, sequenced in a study of metastatic and nonmetastatic thyroid tumors. Patients were all untreated before their thyroid surgery. With MiXCR, TCRdb reprocessed the PCR reads. The sample yields roughly 14,000 clones, roughly 34% seen once. Sequenced input: tumor tissue. The receptors come from a male donor with papillary thyroid cancer or a benign thyroid nodule (not recorded which). Some clones in this sample may be carry-over from other donors' samples.

This clone was counted only a few times. A much larger clone lies a single base off, so this may be a read error. No conserved phenylalanine or tryptophan is present at the end of the CDR3, so a read error is the likely explanation. The V and J genes are TRBV5-1 and TRBJ1-4; D unclear. Germline V gives CDR1 SGHRS, CDR2 YFSETQ. Trimming took 1 base from V and 4 from J, leaving 11 bases between them. The CDR3 consists of 15 residues. DNA for the CDR3: TGCGCCAGCAGCTTGAGCGGGCAGCTTAATGAAAAACTGTTTTGT. Translated: CASSLSGQLNEKLFC.

The chain couples TRBV28 to TRBJ2-3; possibly TRBD1 or TRBD2 for D (6 bases each). This CDR3 has 14 amino acids. Germline lookup yields CDR1 MDHEN and CDR2 SYDVKM. V was pared by 8 bases and J by 1 base, with 13 bases between. This chain's CDR3 is CASGMGGGTDTQYF. CDR3 in DNA: TGTGCCAGCGGAATGGGGGGCGGCACAGATACGCAGTATTTT. Combining the CDR3 with reference TRBV28 and TRBJ2-3 gives the whole variable domain DVKVTQSSRYLVKRTGEKVFLECVQDMDHENMFWYRQDPGLGLRLIYFSYDVKMKEKGDIPEGYSVSREKKERFSLILESASTNQTSMYLCASGMGGGTDTQYFGPGTRLTVL.

This clone was seen more than once but under ten times. This chain connects TRBV11-3 to TRBJ2-5, with TRBD2 matching over 12 bases. CDR1 and CDR2 from the germline V gene are SGHNT and YENEEA. This CDR3 comprises 17 residues. Losses at the gene ends were 6 bases for V and 1 base for J; bases not matched to a gene: 9. CDR3 DNA sequence: TGTGCCAGCAGTAAACGACTAGCGGGAGTGGGCCAAGAGACCCAGTACTTC. This translates into CASSKRLAGVGQETQYF.

This clone was counted a few times. The chain couples TRBV6-1 to TRBJ1-1; possible D gene TRBD1, 6 bases. The CDR3 runs to 12 residues. Germline V lookup: CDR1 MNHNS, CDR2 SASEGT. The ends were cut back, 3 bases at V and 10 bases at J, with 12 bases in the middle. CDR3 loop: CASSDWGLGAFF. CDR3 nucleotide sequence: TGTGCCAGCAGTGATTGGGGGCTGGGAGCTTTCTTT.